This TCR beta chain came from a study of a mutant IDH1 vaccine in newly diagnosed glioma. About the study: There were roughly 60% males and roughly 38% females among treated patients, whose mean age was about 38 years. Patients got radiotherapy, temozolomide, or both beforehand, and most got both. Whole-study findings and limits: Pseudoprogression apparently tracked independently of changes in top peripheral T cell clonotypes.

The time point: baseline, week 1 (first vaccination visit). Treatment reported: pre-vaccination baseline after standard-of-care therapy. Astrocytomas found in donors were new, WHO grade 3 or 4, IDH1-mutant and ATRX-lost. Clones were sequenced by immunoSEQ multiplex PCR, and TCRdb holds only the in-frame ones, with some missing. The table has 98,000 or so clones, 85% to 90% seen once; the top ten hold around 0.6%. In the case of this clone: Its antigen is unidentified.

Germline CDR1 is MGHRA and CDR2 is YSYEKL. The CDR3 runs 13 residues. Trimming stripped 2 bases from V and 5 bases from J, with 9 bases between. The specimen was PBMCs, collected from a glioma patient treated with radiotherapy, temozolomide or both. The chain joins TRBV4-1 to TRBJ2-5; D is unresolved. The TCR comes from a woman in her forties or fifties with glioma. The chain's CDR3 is CASSQRQRETQYF. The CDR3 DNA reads TGCGCCAGCAGCCAACGGCAGAGGGAGACCCAGTACTTC.